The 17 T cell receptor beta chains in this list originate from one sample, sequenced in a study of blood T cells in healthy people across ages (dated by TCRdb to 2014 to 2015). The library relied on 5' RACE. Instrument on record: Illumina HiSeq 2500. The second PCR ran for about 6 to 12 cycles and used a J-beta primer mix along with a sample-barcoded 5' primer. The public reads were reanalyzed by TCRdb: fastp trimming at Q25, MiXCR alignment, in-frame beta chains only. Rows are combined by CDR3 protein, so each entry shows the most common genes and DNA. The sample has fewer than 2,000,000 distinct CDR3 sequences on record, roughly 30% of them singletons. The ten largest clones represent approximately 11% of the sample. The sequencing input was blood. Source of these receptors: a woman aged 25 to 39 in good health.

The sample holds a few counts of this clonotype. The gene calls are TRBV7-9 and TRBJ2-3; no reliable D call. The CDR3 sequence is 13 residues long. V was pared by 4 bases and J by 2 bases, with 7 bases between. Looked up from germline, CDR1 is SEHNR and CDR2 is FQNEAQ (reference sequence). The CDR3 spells CASSSGHTDTQYF. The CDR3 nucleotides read TGTGCCAGCAGCTCCGGCCACACAGATACGCAGTATTTT. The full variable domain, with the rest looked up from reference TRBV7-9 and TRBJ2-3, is DTGVSQNPRHKITKRGQNVTFRCDPISEHNRLYWYRQTLGQGPEFLTYFQNEAQLEKSRLLSDRFSAERPKGSFSTLEIQRTEQGDSAMYLCASSSGHTDTQYFGPGTRLTVL.

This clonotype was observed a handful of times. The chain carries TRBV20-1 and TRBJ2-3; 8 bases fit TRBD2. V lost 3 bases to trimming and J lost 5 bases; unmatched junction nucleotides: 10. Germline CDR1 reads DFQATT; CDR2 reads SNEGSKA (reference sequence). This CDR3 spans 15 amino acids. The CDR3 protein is CSARVIAGYLDTQYF. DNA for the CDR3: TGCAGTGCTAGGGTCATAGCGGGGTACTTAGATACGCAGTATTTT.

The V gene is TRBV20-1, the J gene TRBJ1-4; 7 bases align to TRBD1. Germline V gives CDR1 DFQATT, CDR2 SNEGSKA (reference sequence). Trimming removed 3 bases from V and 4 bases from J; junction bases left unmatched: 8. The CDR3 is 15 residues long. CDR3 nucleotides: TGCAGTGCTAGTGACTCCGGGACAGTTAATGAAAAACTGTTTTTT. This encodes CSASDSGTVNEKLFF.

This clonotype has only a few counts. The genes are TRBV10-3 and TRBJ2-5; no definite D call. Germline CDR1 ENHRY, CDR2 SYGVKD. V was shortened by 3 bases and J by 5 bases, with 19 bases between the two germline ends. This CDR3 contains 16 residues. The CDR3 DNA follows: TGTGCCATCAGTGACCCCGACGGATCCTCTGGGGAGACCCAGTACTTC. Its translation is CAISDPDGSSGETQYF.

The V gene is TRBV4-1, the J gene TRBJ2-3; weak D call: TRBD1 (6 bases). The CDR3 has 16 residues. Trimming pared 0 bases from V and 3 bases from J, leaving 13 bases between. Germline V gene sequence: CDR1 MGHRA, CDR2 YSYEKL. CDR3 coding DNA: TGCGCCAGCAGCCAAGAGGGCCAGGGGTGGACAGATACGCAGTATTTT. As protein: CASSQEGQGWTDTQYF.

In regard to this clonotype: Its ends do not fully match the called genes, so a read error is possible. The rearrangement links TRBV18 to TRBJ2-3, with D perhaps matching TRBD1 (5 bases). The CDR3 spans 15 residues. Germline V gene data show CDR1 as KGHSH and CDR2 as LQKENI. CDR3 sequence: CASSPLTGTTGTQYF. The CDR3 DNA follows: TGTGCCAGCTCACCCCTAACTGGTACCACAGGTACGCAGTATTTT.

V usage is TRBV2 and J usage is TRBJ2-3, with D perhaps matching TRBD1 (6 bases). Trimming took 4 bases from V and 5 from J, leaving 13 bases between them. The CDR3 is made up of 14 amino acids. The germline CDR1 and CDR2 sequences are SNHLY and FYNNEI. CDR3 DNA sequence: TGTGCCAGCAGTGCGGACAGCGATCTAGATACGCAGTATTTT. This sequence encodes CASSADSDLDTQYF. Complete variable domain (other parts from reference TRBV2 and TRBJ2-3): EPEVTQTPSHQVTQMGQEVILRCVPISNHLYFYWYRQILGQKVEFLVSFYNNEISEKSEIFDDQFSVERPDGSNFTLKIRSTKLEDSAMYFCASSADSDLDTQYFGPGTRLTVL.

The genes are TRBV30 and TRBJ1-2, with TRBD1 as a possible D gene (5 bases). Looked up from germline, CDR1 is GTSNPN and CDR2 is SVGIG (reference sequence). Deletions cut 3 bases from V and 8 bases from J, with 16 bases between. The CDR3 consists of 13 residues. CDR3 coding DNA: TGTGCCTGGAGGGTATGGGGGGAAGGGGGCTACACCTTC. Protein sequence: CAWRVWGEGGYTF.

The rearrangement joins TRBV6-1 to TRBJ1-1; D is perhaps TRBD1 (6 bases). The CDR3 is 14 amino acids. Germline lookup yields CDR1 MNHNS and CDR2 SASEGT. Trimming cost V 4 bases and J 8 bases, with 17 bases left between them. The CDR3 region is CASSGSGGPQEAFF. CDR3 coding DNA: TGTGCCAGCAGTGGGAGTGGGGGCCCGCAGGAAGCTTTCTTT.

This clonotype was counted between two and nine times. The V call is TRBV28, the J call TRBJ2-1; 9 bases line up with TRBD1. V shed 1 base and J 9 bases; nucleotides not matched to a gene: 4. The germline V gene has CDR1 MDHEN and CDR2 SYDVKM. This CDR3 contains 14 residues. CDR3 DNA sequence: TGTGCCAGCAGTTTATCCGGGACAGGGTTTGAGCAGTTCTTC. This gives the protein CASSLSGTGFEQFF. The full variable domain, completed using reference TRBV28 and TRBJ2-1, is DVKVTQSSRYLVKRTGEKVFLECVQDMDHENMFWYRQDPGLGLRLIYFSYDVKMKEKGDIPEGYSVSREKKERFSLILESASTNQTSMYLCASSLSGTGFEQFFGPGTRLTVL.

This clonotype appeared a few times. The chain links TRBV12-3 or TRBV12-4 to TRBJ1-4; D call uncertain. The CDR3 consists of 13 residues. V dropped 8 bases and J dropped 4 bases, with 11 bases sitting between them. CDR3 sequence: CASGSGDNEKLFF. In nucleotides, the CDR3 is TGTGCCAGCGGATCCGGGGATAATGAAAAACTGTTTTTT.

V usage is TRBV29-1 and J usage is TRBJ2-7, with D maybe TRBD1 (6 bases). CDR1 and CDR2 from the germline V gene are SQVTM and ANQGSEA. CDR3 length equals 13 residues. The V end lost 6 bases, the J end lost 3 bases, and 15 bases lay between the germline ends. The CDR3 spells CSVAADSYYEQYF. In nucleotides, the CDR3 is TGCAGCGTCGCGGCGGACAGCTACTACGAGCAGTACTTC.

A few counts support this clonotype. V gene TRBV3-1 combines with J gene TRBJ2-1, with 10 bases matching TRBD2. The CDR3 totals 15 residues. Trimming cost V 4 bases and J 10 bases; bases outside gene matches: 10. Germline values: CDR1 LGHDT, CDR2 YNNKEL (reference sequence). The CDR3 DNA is TGTGCCAGCAGCCCTCTAGCGGGGGTCCCCAGGGAGCAGTTCTTC. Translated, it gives CASSPLAGVPREQFF.

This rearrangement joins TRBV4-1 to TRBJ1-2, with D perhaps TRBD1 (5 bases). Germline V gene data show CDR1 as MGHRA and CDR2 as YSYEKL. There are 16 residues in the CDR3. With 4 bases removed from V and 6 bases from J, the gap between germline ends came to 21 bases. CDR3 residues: CASSLPRGAEADGYTF. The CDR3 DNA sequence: TGCGCCAGCAGCCTCCCCCGAGGGGCGGAAGCTGATGGCTACACCTTC.

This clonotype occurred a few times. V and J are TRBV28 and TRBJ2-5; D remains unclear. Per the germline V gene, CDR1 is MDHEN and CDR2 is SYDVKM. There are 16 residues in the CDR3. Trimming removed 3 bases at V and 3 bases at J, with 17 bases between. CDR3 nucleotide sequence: TGTGCCAGCAGTTTGGGTGTGCGGATTGGGAAAGAGACCCAGTACTTC. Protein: CASSLGVRIGKETQYF.

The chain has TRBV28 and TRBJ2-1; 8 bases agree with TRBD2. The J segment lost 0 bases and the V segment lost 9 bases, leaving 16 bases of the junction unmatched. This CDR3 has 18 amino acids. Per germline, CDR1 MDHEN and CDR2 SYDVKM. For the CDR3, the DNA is TGTGCCAGTTCCGATCGGGCGGGAGGCCGGAGCTCCTACAATGAGCAGTTCTTC. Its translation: CASSDRAGGRSSYNEQFF. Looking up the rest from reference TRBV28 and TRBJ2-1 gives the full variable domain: DVKVTQSSRYLVKRTGEKVFLECVQDMDHENMFWYRQDPGLGLRLIYFSYDVKMKEKGDIPEGYSVSREKKERFSLILESASTNQTSMYLCASSDRAGGRSSYNEQFFGPGTRLTVL.

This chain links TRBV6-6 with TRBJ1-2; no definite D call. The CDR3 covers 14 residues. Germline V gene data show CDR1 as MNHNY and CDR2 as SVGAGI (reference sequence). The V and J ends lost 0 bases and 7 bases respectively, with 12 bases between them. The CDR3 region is CASSYSVGSIGYTF. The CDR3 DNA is TGTGCCAGCAGTTACTCTGTAGGTTCGATTGGCTACACCTTC.